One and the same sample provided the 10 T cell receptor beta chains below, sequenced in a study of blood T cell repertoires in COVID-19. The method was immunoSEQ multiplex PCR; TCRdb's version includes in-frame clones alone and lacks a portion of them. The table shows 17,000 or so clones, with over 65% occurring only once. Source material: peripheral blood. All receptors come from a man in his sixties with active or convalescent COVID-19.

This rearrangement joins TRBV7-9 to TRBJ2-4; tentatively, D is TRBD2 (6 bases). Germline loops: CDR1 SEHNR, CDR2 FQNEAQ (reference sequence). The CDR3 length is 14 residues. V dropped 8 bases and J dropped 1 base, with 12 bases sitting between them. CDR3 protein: CASPWREAKNIQYF. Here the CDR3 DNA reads TGTGCCAGCCCTTGGAGGGAGGCCAAAAACATTCAGTACTTC. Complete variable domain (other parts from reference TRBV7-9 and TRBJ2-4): DTGVSQNPRHKITKRGQNVTFRCDPISEHNRLYWYRQTLGQGPEFLTYFQNEAQLEKSRLLSDRFSAERPKGSFSTLEIQRTEQGDSAMYLCASPWREAKNIQYFGAGTRLSVL.

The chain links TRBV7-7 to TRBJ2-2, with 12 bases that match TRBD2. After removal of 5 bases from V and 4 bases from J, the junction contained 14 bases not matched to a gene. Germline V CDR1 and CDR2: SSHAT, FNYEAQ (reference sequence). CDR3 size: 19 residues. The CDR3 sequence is CASSPQLTSGGTGTGELFF. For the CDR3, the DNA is TGTGCCAGCAGCCCCCAACTGACTAGCGGGGGAACGGGCACCGGGGAGCTGTTTTTT.

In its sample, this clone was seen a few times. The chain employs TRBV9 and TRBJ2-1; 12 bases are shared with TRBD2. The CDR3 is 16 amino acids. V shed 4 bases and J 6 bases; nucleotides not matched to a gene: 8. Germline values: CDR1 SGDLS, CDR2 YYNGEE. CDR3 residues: CASSSRTSGTRNEQFF. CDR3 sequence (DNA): TGTGCCAGCAGCTCGAGGACTAGCGGGACCCGCAATGAGCAGTTCTTC.

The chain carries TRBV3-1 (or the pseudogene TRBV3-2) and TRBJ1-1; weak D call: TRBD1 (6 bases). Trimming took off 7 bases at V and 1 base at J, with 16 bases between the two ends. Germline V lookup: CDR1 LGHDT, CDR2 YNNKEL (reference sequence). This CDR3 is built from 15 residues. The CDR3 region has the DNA TGTGCCAGCAAAAGGGGGGGGACGGGGAACACTGAAGCTTTCTTT. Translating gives CASKRGGTGNTEAFF.

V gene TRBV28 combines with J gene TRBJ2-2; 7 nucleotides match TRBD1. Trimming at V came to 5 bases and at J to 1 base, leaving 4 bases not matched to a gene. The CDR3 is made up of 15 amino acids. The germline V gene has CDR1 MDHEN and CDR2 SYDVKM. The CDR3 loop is CASSTGQLNTGELFF. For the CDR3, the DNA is TGTGCCAGCAGTACGGGACAGCTGAACACCGGGGAGCTGTTTTTT.

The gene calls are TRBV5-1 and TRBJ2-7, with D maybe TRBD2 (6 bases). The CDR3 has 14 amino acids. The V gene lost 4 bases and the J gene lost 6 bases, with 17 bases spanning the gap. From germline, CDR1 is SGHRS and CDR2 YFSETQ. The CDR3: CASSPGREAGEQYF. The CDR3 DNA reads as TGCGCCAGCAGCCCGGGCAGGGAAGCGGGCGAGCAGTACTTC.

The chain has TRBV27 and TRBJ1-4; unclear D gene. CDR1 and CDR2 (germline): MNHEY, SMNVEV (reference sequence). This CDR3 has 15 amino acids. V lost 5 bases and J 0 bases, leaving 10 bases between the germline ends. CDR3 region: CASSPTPATNEKLFF. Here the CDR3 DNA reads TGTGCCAGCAGTCCGACTCCGGCAACTAATGAAAAACTGTTTTTT.

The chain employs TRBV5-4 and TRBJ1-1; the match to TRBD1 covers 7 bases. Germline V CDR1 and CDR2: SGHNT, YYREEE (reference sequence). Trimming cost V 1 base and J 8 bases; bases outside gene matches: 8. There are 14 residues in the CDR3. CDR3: CASSLQGVPGEAFF. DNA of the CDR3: TGTGCCAGCAGCTTGCAGGGGGTTCCGGGGGAAGCTTTCTTT.

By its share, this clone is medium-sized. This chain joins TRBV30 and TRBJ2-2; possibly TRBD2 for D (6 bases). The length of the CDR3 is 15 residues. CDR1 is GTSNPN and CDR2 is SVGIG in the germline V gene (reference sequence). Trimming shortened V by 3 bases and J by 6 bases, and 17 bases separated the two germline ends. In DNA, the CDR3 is TGTGCCTGGAGGGAGGGCTCCCCCATGGCCGGGGAGCTGTTTTTT. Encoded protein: CAWREGSPMAGELFF.

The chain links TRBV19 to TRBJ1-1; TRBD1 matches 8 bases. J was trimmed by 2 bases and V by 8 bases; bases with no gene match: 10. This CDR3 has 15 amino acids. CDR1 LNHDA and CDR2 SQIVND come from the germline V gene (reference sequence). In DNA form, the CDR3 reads TGTGCCAGTTCCTACCTGGGACAGGTCAACACTGAAGCTTTCTTT. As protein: CASSYLGQVNTEAFF.